The present TCR beta chain was sequenced within a study of tissue T cells after allogeneic stem cell transplantation (dated by TCRdb to 2022 to 2024). With regard to the full study: Using research autopsies of patients with and without GVHD, plus mouse models of GVHD, the study profiled TCR beta repertoires across many tissues. The human arm was a prospective observational study without blinding or randomization.

Study-wide conclusions, independent of this receptor: Within patients, how anatomically similar tissues were was a major factor shaping TCR repertoire composition, regardless of disease or transplant status. Few T cell clones were found to be shared across patients, but shared repertoire signatures across patients were revealed in a tissue-specific fashion by motif-based clustering. The patient cohort was small and clinically heterogeneous, and sampling depth was acknowledged as a limitation. Blood and spleen T cells captured only a limited portion of the TCR repertoire detected in tissues, in both patients and mice. Which tissue TCRs were alloreactive or antigen-specific was not determined in the study, and some clones might have been persisting host cells.

In the case of this clone: Its target antigen remains unknown. This receptor is murine, so its gene names and germline sequences reflect the mouse genome. The read ends 1 residue shy of where the CDR3 ends; the end is completed using the germline J gene.

The method was the immunoSEQ multiplex PCR assay. TCRbeta CDR3 sequencing was done by Adaptive Biotechnologies at survey depth, reporting CDR3 sequences, V/J genes, productive frequency and template counts. TCR beta CDR3 regions were amplified from genomic DNA rather than RNA. The paper's processing steps were these. Jensen-Shannon divergence was used to quantify pairwise repertoire overlap between tissues, with a value of 1 indicating complete divergence and a value of 0 indicating identical repertoires. Tissues were clustered by single-linkage agglomerative hierarchical clustering of pairwise JSD values, and the clustering results were displayed as dendrograms. GLIPH2 was run on all patient samples with simulation_depth 1000, kmer_min_depth 3 and cdr3_length_cutoff 8, and groups with more than two unique CDR3s were retained. In a standardized tissue-overlap score, Jaccard GLIPH-group overlap across patients was extrapolated to a standard repertoire size of 1000 clones. To look at how diversity was associated with clinical or experimental variables, linear mixed-effect models were used, with tissue treated as a fixed effect and individual treated as a random effect. As stored in TCRdb, this immuneACCESS dataset retains in-frame rearrangements with V and J assigned. A fraction of the clones does not appear; measured against another copy, unresolved V genes explain less than half of the discrepancy, and the remainder lacks a known reason. Clonal size and the V and J genes are those of that table, whereas D and trimming came from the DNA. Recorded for this sample are about 5,000 clones; approximately 50% of them occurred a single time. In total, the top ten clones hold around 10% of the sample.

The time point label here, explained by the study, means: mouse harvest day 7 after allogeneic transplant. Mouse grafts combined 10^7 T-cell-depleted bone marrow cells with 10^6 splenic CD5+ T cells, given via tail vein injection. Mouse GVHD was modeled in a major MHC-mismatch B6 (H2b) into BALB/c (H2d) model, with tissues profiled at day 7 or 14. On day 7 or 14 post-transplant, mouse tissues and retro-orbital blood were harvested with separate sterile tools for each animal, and livers were flushed before harvest. Before genomic DNA isolation with the DNeasy Blood & Tissue Kit, mouse tissues were minced with razor blades in buffered saline. Trimming at the junction amounts to 6 bases on V and 2 bases on J, and the germline ends lie 8 bases apart. The CDR3 numbers 13 residues from cysteine through phenylalanine. The CDR3 was read in part: 36 bases, with the frame set at base 1. CDR1 and CDR2 were assigned from the germline V gene (reference sequence) as KGHPV and FQNQEV.

The TCR sequence derives from a female BALB/c mouse given C57BL/6 T cells with graft-versus-host disease after an allogeneic hematopoietic cell transplant. Sequencing used gut tissue. The V gene is TRBV26 and the J gene is TRBJ1-3; possibly the D gene is TRBD1, per 5 matching bases. The sequenced part of the CDR3 DNA is TGTGCCAGCAGCTGGGGGGCTGGAAATACGCTCTAT. It translates as CASSWGAGNTLY. The CDR3 in full is CASSWGAGNTLYF.